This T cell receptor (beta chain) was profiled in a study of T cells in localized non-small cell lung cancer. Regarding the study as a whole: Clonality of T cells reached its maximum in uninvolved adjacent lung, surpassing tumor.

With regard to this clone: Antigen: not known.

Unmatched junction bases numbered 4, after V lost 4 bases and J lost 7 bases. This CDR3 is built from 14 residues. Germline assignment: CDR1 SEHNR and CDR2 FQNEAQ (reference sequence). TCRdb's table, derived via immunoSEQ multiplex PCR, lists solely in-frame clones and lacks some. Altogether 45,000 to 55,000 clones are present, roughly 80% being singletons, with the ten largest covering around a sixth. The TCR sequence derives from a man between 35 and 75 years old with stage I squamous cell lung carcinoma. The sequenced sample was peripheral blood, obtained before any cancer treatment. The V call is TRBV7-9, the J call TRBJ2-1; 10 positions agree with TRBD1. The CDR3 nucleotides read TGTGCCAGCAGCTCCGGACAGGGGGTGAATGAGCAGTTCTTC. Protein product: CASSSGQGVNEQFF.